This paragraph covers one T cell receptor beta chain sequence. This sample was included in a study of blood T cell repertoires in COVID-19. As for the study in general: In each case, the material was cDNA or gDNA derived from T cells, B-cell-depleted T cells, or PBMCs.

Under the authors' procedure: The assay estimated nucleated cells by amplifying reference gene primers. Profiled with immunoSEQ multiplex PCR; TCRdb holds only in-frame clones, not every one. V, J and clone size were drawn from that table, and D and trimming were deduced from the DNA. Of 120,000 to 150,000 clones in the sample, 70% to 90% were seen once. Participant ages covered roughly 18 to 89 years across about 25 US areas. Participant-given clinical history determined each cohort assignment. This CDR3 region has 15 residues. Germline loops: CDR1 DFQATT, CDR2 SNEGSKA (reference sequence). Trimming removed 3 bases from V and 3 bases from J; junction bases left unmatched: 10.

J is TRBJ1-1 and V is TRBV20-1; 7 bases are a match to TRBD1. The receptor comes from a woman in her 30s with acute COVID-19. Sequenced material: PBMCs or T cells enriched from blood (not recorded which). This chain's CDR3 is CSASQTGLQDTEAFF. The CDR3 bases are TGCAGTGCTAGTCAGACAGGGCTTCAGGACACTGAAGCTTTCTTT.